These 17 T cell receptor beta chains originate from one sample sequenced in a study of blood T cell repertoires in COVID-19. TCRdb's table, derived via immunoSEQ multiplex PCR, lists solely in-frame clones and lacks some. The sample consists of 250,000 to 300,000 clones, about 88% of them appearing once. Sequencing was carried out using PBMCs or T cells enriched from blood (not recorded which). These receptors were taken from a woman aged 60-75 years in a cohort exposed to, infected with or recovered from COVID-19 (not recorded which).

The chain recombines TRBV7-3 with TRBJ2-7; possibly TRBD2 for D (5 bases). Germline V CDR1 and CDR2: SGHTA, FQGTGA. There are 14 residues in the CDR3. Trimming cost V 1 base and J 0 bases, with 7 bases left between them. The CDR3 is CASSLIGSSYEQYF. CDR3 nucleotides: TGTGCCAGCAGCTTAATAGGGAGCTCCTACGAGCAGTACTTC.

This chain connects TRBV7-6 to TRBJ2-1; a possible D gene is TRBD2 (6 bases). The CDR3 extends over 14 amino acids. The V and J ends lost 5 bases and 10 bases respectively, with 18 bases between them. The germline gives CDR1 SGHVS, CDR2 FNYEAQ. The CDR3 sequence is CASSQAGKRLEQFF. The CDR3 region has the DNA TGTGCCAGCAGCCAGGCGGGGAAGCGCCTAGAGCAGTTCTTC.

V is TRBV6-6 and J is TRBJ1-5; D not certain. Germline V lookup: CDR1 MNHNY, CDR2 SVGAGI (reference sequence). The CDR3 is made up of 14 amino acids. The V gene lost 2 bases and the J gene lost 3 bases, with 8 bases spanning the gap. In nucleotides, the CDR3 is TGTGCCAGCAGTTACACGGGGATCAATCAGCCCCAGCATTTT. This gives the protein CASSYTGINQPQHF.

The chain has TRBV9 and TRBJ2-1, with D perhaps matching TRBD2 (6 bases). V was clipped by 3 bases and J by 8 bases, with 21 bases between them. The germline V gene has CDR1 SGDLS and CDR2 YYNGEE. The CDR3 is 16 amino acids. In nucleotides, the CDR3 is TGTGCCAGCAGCGCTCCGGGGTGGGGGGTCCCGGATGAGCAGTTCTTC. Translated, it gives CASSAPGWGVPDEQFF.

This clone occurred once. The chain recombines TRBV6-2 or TRBV6-3 with TRBJ2-5; 9 nucleotides align to TRBD2. Germline values: CDR1 MNHEY, CDR2 SVGEGT. V lost 1 base to trimming and J lost 5 bases; unmatched junction nucleotides: 8. This CDR3 comprises 16 residues. Here the CDR3 reads CASSYWSGRSTETQYF. The CDR3 region has the DNA TGTGCCAGCAGTTACTGGAGCGGGAGGTCAACGGAGACCCAGTACTTC.

Worth noting for this clone: This may come from a read error, since a much larger clone is one base off. This rearrangement joins TRBV5-6 to TRBJ1-4; a weak D match, TRBD1 (6 bases). Looked up from germline, CDR1 is SGHDT and CDR2 is YYEEEE. This CDR3 comprises 15 residues. Trimming removed 4 bases at V and 1 base at J, with 11 bases between. For the CDR3, the DNA is TGTGCCAGCAGCCCCCTACAGGGAACTAATGAAAAACTGTTTTTT. Encoded protein: CASSPLQGTNEKLFF.

This clone was seen a handful of times. The chain employs TRBV6-2 or TRBV6-3 and TRBJ1-6; D ambiguous. From germline, CDR1 is MNHEY and CDR2 SVGEGT. The CDR3 is made up of 15 amino acids. With 0 bases removed from V and 8 bases from J, the gap between germline ends came to 11 bases. CDR3 nucleotides: TGTGCCAGCAGTTACTCGGCAGGTCGAGATTCACCCCTCCACTTT. As protein: CASSYSAGRDSPLHF.

The chain is built from TRBV27 and TRBJ2-3; 8 bases line up with TRBD2. The J segment lost 2 bases and the V segment lost 4 bases, leaving 20 bases of the junction unmatched. The CDR3 sequence is 20 residues long. Germline CDR1 and CDR2: MNHEY and SMNVEV (reference sequence). CDR3: CASSSPWQREHVRNTDTQYF. The CDR3 DNA reads TGTGCCAGCAGTTCACCTTGGCAGCGGGAGCACGTAAGGAACACAGATACGCAGTATTTT.

In nucleotides, the CDR3 is TGTGCCAGCAGTCTCGCCGGGACAGGGGCGGGGGGCACAGATACGCAGTATTTT. It specifies CASSLAGTGAGGTDTQYF. The J gene is TRBJ2-3, the V gene TRBV28; 10 nucleotides line up with TRBD1. Trimming removed 5 bases from V and 1 base from J; junction bases left unmatched: 12. Germline loops: CDR1 MDHEN, CDR2 SYDVKM. This CDR3 is built from 18 residues. The full variable domain, with the rest looked up from reference TRBV28 and TRBJ2-3, is DVKVTQSSRYLVKRTGEKVFLECVQDMDHENMFWYRQDPGLGLRLIYFSYDVKMKEKGDIPEGYSVSREKKERFSLILESASTNQTSMYLCASSLAGTGAGGTDTQYFGPGTRLTVL.

V is TRBV6-2 or TRBV6-3 and J is TRBJ2-1, with 10 bases aligning to TRBD2. The trim removed 6 bases at V and 3 bases at J, leaving 8 bases unmatched. Per germline, CDR1 MNHEY and CDR2 SVGEGT. This CDR3 comprises 16 residues. The CDR3 DNA follows: TGTGCCAGCAGGCCTCTCACTAGCGGGGTCTACAATGAGCAGTTCTTC. It specifies CASRPLTSGVYNEQFF.

The chain combines TRBV27 with TRBJ2-1; 8 nucleotides align to TRBD2. The V and J ends lost 2 bases and 3 bases, in that order; junction bases with no gene match: 6. Germline loops: CDR1 MNHEY, CDR2 SMNVEV (reference sequence). CDR3 length equals 16 residues. The CDR3 bases are TGTGCCAGCAGTTTAATCGGGAGCGGGAGCTACAATGAGCAGTTCTTC. Translating gives CASSLIGSGSYNEQFF.

On this clone: Additional DNA sequences in this sample encode the identical CDR3. The chain recombines TRBV11-2 with TRBJ1-1; possible D gene TRBD1, 6 bases. The germline CDR1 and CDR2 sequences are SGHAT and FQNNGV. The CDR3 contains 14 residues. Trimming took off 4 bases at V and 2 bases at J, with 11 bases between the two ends. CDR3 sequence reads: CASSSRGGNTEAFF. The CDR3 coding sequence is TGTGCCAGCAGCTCCCGAGGGGGAAACACTGAAGCTTTCTTT.

V is TRBV9 and J is TRBJ2-2, with 7 bases identical to TRBD2. The V gene end was trimmed by 3 bases and the J gene end by 7 bases; junction bases not matched to a gene: 0. This CDR3 comprises 12 residues. Germline V gene sequence: CDR1 SGDLS, CDR2 YYNGEE. The CDR3 sequence is CASSGGGGELFF. In DNA, the CDR3 is TGTGCCAGCAGCGGGGGGGGCGGGGAGCTGTTTTTT.

The chain joins TRBV2 to TRBJ2-7; D is possibly TRBD1 (5 bases). The germline gives CDR1 SNHLY, CDR2 FYNNEI. Trimming removed 8 bases at V and 4 bases at J, with 9 bases between. This CDR3 spans 11 amino acids. DNA for the CDR3: TGTGCCAGCGGGGCGGAATACGAGCAGTACTTC. It codes for CASGAEYEQYF.

The table lists this clone with a count of one. This chain uses TRBV28 with TRBJ2-7; 12 bases match TRBD1. V lost 6 bases, J lost 7 bases, and 7 bases stayed unmatched. The CDR3 runs 14 residues. Per the germline V gene, CDR1 is MDHEN and CDR2 is SYDVKM. The CDR3 bases are TGTGCCAGCAGGGGACAGGGGGCGCGAAAAGAGCAGTACTTC. It is translated as CASRGQGARKEQYF.

The genes are TRBV9 and TRBJ2-1; D uncertain. CDR1 is SGDLS, CDR2 YYNGEE, per germline. The CDR3 contains 14 residues. The V and J ends lost 2 bases and 7 bases respectively, with 13 bases between them. The CDR3 here is CASSVRPSQNEQFF. CDR3 coding DNA: TGTGCCAGCAGCGTGCGGCCGAGTCAGAATGAGCAGTTCTTC.

This clone has only a few counts. The rearrangement links TRBV19 to TRBJ1-2; D possibly corresponds to TRBD1 (5 bases). Germline V CDR1 and CDR2: LNHDA, SQIVND (reference sequence). This CDR3 region has 12 residues. Trimming stripped 5 bases from V and 6 bases from J, with 10 bases between. The CDR3 reads CASSGAGNGYTF. CDR3 nucleotides: TGTGCCAGTAGTGGGGCAGGGAATGGCTACACCTTC.